Included here is one T cell receptor beta chain sequence, with context. The antigen is not known. CDR1 and CDR2 from the germline V gene are DFQATT and SNEGSKA (reference sequence). This CDR3 has 11 amino acids. J gave up 11 bases and V 7 bases, and 10 bases lay outside the gene matches. This was a survey-level run. Sequencing used immunoSEQ multiplex PCR; TCRdb keeps in-frame clones, though not all of them. This sample yields 20,000 to 30,000 clones, of which 65% to 80% are seen a single time; about 7.8% belongs to the top ten. This sample is part of a study of pediatric ulcerative colitis. Findings and caveats of the study: A couple of rectal CDR3 clonotypes occurred in all ulcerative colitis patients. Clonal expansions reduced rectal repertoire diversity in acute severe colitis. Compared with controls, ulcerative colitis showed greater blood-rectum clone sharing.

One to two pinch biopsies were taken from the rectum during colonoscopy. This chain joins TRBV20-1 and TRBJ1-1; TRBD1 matches at 7 bases. This sequence originates from a boy between 5 and 17 years old with severe ulcerative colitis. The sequencing sample was made of gut tissue. The CDR3 protein is CSGERGPRAFF. CDR3 nucleotides: TGCAGTGGGGAGAGGGGGCCGAGGGCTTTCTTT.